This T cell receptor (beta chain) was obtained from a study of blood T cell repertoires in COVID-19. Per the authors' pipeline: Amplification of reference gene primers provided the estimated nucleated cell counts. Assay used: immunoSEQ multiplex PCR; TCRdb lists only in-frame clones, some missing. V, J and clone size were drawn from that table, and D and trimming were deduced from the DNA. The data show hundreds of thousands of clones, about 86% seen once. Germline V gene data show CDR1 as MDHEN and CDR2 as SYDVKM. The V gene lost 7 bases and the J gene lost 1 base, with 16 bases spanning the gap. The CDR3 totals 15 residues.

The source material was PBMCs or T cells enriched from blood (not recorded which). This TCR came from a woman between 50 and 59 years old who had recovered from COVID-19. The chain has TRBV28 and TRBJ1-1, with TRBD1 as a possible D gene (5 bases). CDR3 region: CASTAGGISNTEAFF. DNA for the CDR3: TGTGCCAGCACCGCGGGGGGGATTTCGAACACTGAAGCTTTCTTT.